This TCR beta chain was sequenced for a study of cytomegalovirus exposure and HLA in healthy donors. Study observations and caveats: The study labeled more than 150 TCR beta chains cytomegalovirus-associated.

After removal of 6 bases from V and 7 bases from J, the junction contained 6 bases not matched to a gene. The CDR3 extends over 15 amino acids. Germline CDR1 SQVTM, CDR2 ANQGSEA. The PCR made use of 60 Vbeta and 13 Jbeta primers. TCRdb's table, derived via immunoSEQ multiplex PCR, lists solely in-frame clones and lacks some. Of about 93,000 clones listed, about four fifths are singletons. On this clone itself: Antigen unknown.

The chain couples TRBV29-1 to TRBJ2-1; the match to TRBD2 covers 16 bases. This receptor was obtained from a middle-aged woman in good health and CMV-seronegative. The specimen was PBMCs. CDR3 protein: CSVEPGLAGGNEQFF. CDR3 sequence (DNA): TGCAGCGTCGAGCCGGGACTAGCGGGAGGGAATGAGCAGTTCTTC.